Listed here are 8 T cell receptor beta chains from one sample, sequenced in a study of shared clonotypes between healthy human individuals. Sequenced by immunoSEQ multiplex PCR; TCRdb stores in-frame clones only, minus some. This sample has approximately 110,000 clones; about 70% occur once, and the top ten carry approximately 23%. Specimen: memory CD8+ T cells sorted from blood. The subset was: CD45RO+ cells pooled with CCR7-negative TemRA cells. The source of these receptors is a woman younger than 45 in good health.

This chain uses TRBV4-2 with TRBJ1-6, with a weak D call TRBD1 (6 bases). The germline gives CDR1 LGHNA, CDR2 YNFKEQ. Trimming stripped 3 bases from V and 5 bases from J, with 26 bases between. The CDR3 runs to 20 residues. CDR3 in DNA: TGTGCCAGCAGCCAGCGACCGGGACATCTGGTCGATTACCATAATTCACCCCTCCACTTT. It encodes CASSQRPGHLVDYHNSPLHF.

The chain links TRBV19 to TRBJ2-1; the D is unclear. This CDR3 is 15 amino acids long. Deletions cut 2 bases from V and 0 bases from J, with 8 bases between. Germline values: CDR1 LNHDA, CDR2 SQIVND (reference sequence). DNA for the CDR3: TGTGCCAGTAGTATACTTCTGAGCTCCTACAATGAGCAGTTCTTC. Encoded protein: CASSILLSSYNEQFF.

The chain uses TRBV6-4 and TRBJ2-2; D gene unclear. Germline V gene data show CDR1 as MRHNA and CDR2 as SNTAGT. V lost 0 bases to trimming and J lost 4 bases, with 6 bases between them. This CDR3 has 14 residues. In DNA form, the CDR3 reads TGTGCCAGCAGTGACTCGAGTAGCACCGGGGAGCTGTTTTTT. Translation: CASSDSSSTGELFF.

V is TRBV6-5 and J is TRBJ2-7, with D possibly being TRBD1 (6 bases). With 6 bases removed from V and 6 bases from J, the gap between germline ends came to 15 bases. The CDR3 loop spans 13 amino acids. Germline V gives CDR1 MNHEY, CDR2 SVGAGI. The CDR3 coding sequence is TGTGCCAGCAGCCCGGGACAAGGAGGCGAGCAGTACTTC. Translation: CASSPGQGGEQYF.

The chain employs TRBV5-1 and TRBJ2-7; D is uncertain. This CDR3 contains 13 residues. Trimming removed 0 bases at V and 7 bases at J, with 11 bases between. Germline V gene lookup returns CDR1 SGHRS and CDR2 YFSETQ. This CDR3 is CASSLALRREQYF. In nucleotides, the CDR3 is TGCGCCAGCAGCTTGGCCTTAAGGCGGGAGCAGTACTTC.

The gene calls are TRBV15 and TRBJ2-1; D unresolved. The CDR3 sequence is 15 residues long. V was clipped by 0 bases and J by 6 bases, with 12 bases between them. CDR1 and CDR2 (germline): LNHNV, YYDKDF (reference sequence). The CDR3 bases are TGTGCCACCAGCAGAGATAACCCTAGTCGCAATGAGCAGTTCTTC. This encodes CATSRDNPSRNEQFF.

Comments on this clone: A much larger clone differs from this one at a single base, so this may be a read error. This specimen includes other DNA sequences encoding the same CDR3. J is TRBJ1-1 and V is TRBV6-1, with TRBD1 as a possible D gene (5 bases). Germline values: CDR1 MNHNS, CDR2 SASEGT. The CDR3 has 13 amino acids. The V gene lost 3 bases and the J gene lost 1 base, with 6 bases spanning the gap. The CDR3 loop reads CASSDRENTEAFF. The DNA for the CDR3 is TGTGCCAGCAGTGACAGGGAGAACACTGAAGCTTTCTTT.

This clone was observed a single time. The chain is built from TRBV15 and TRBJ2-1; D is unresolved. The V and J ends lost 5 bases and 0 bases respectively, with 11 bases between them. The CDR3 sequence is 15 residues long. Germline loops: CDR1 LNHNV, CDR2 YYDKDF (reference sequence). The chain's CDR3 is CATSRTQASYNEQFF. DNA of the CDR3: TGTGCCACCAGCCGTACTCAAGCCTCCTACAATGAGCAGTTCTTC.